The 28 T cell receptor beta chains given below trace back to one sample, sequenced in a study of naive and memory T cell subsets. Two oligonucleotides, mixed equimolar, formed the beta constant-region primer covering TRBC1 and TRBC2. Via MiXCR, TCRdb re-called the UMI-ligation and nested PCR reads, giving one row per CDR3 protein. The sample yields fewer than 30,000 distinct CDR3 sequences, approximately 12% seen once. What was sequenced was effector memory CD4+ T cells from blood. Subset: effector memory, CD45RA- CD27-. These receptors were taken from a human donor in good health.

This chain links TRBV20-1 with TRBJ2-7; 7 bases are a match to TRBD1. The CDR3 has 14 residues. The germline gives CDR1 DFQATT, CDR2 SNEGSKA (reference sequence). V was clipped by 7 bases and J by 3 bases; unmatched bases: 12. The CDR3 region is CSGTRQGLGYEQYF. CDR3 nucleotide sequence: TGCAGTGGGACCCGACAGGGCCTGGGCTACGAGCAGTACTTC.

The rearrangement links TRBV5-6 to TRBJ2-1; 8 bases line up with TRBD1. J was trimmed by 6 bases and V by 4 bases; bases with no gene match: 15. Germline V gene data show CDR1 as SGHDT and CDR2 as YYEEEE. The CDR3 runs to 17 residues. The CDR3 DNA reads TGTGCCAGCAGCACCCGACGGACAGGGTCAGGGCGCAATGAGCAGTTCTTC. Translated: CASSTRRTGSGRNEQFF.

The CDR3 region has the DNA TGTGCCAGCAGCATAAAACAGGATTACGAGCAGTACTTC. The encoded protein is CASSIKQDYEQYF. The chain employs TRBV5-6 and TRBJ2-7, with a possible D match to TRBD1 (5 bases). Looked up from germline, CDR1 is SGHDT and CDR2 is YYEEEE. The CDR3 sequence is 13 residues long. V was clipped by 4 bases and J by 4 bases, with 12 bases between them.

In this sample, this clonotype turned up a few times. The chain recombines TRBV12-3 or TRBV12-4 with TRBJ2-1, with 9 bases lining up with TRBD1. After removal of 2 bases from V and 7 bases from J, the junction contained 6 bases not matched to a gene. The CDR3 contains 15 residues. CDR3 nucleotides: TGTGCCAGCAGTTTAAGGGGGACAGGGAGTAATGAGCAGTTCTTC. As protein: CASSLRGTGSNEQFF.

The rearrangement links TRBV13 to TRBJ2-5; TRBD2 is a possible D gene (7 bases). CDR3 length equals 15 residues. Between the trimmed V and J ends, which lost 3 bases and 2 bases, there was a span of 13 bases. CDR1 and CDR2 from the germline V gene are PRHDT and FYEKMQ (reference sequence). The CDR3 DNA is TGTGCCAGCAGCTTCACTAGGGGGGGTCAAGAGACCCAGTACTTC. Amino acid sequence: CASSFTRGGQETQYF.

In its sample, this clonotype is medium-sized. The chain links TRBV5-6 to TRBJ2-5; D perhaps matches TRBD2 (7 bases). Deletions cut 1 base from V and 1 base from J, with 14 bases between. The germline CDR1 and CDR2 sequences are SGHDT and YYEEEE. The CDR3 covers 16 residues. The CDR3 coding sequence is TGTGCCAGCAGCTTGTACTCGGGGGGCACCCAAGAGACCCAGTACTTC. Encoded protein: CASSLYSGGTQETQYF. Variable domain in full (rest from reference TRBV5-6 and TRBJ2-5): DAGVTQSPTHLIKTRGQQVTLRCSPKSGHDTVSWYQQALGQGPQFIFQYYEEEERQRGNFPDRFSGHQFPNYSSELNVNALLLGDSALYLCASSLYSGGTQETQYFGPGTRLLVL.

This clonotype was seen ten or more times. The chain carries TRBV20-1 and TRBJ1-5; D gene uncertain. This CDR3 is built from 13 residues. V gave up 3 bases and J gave up 6 bases, with 12 bases separating them. The V gene's germline CDR1 is DFQATT and CDR2 SNEGSKA (reference sequence). CDR3 DNA: TGCAGTGCTAGGAGGGAGAGCGGTCAGCCCCAGCATTTT. Its translation is CSARRESGQPQHF.

This clonotype came up many times. The chain combines TRBV12-3 or TRBV12-4 with TRBJ1-1; D possibly corresponds to TRBD1 (6 bases). Trimming stripped 7 bases from V and 5 bases from J, with 17 bases between. The CDR3 totals 14 residues. CDR3 region: CASIPQGIRTEAFF. As DNA, the CDR3 is TGTGCCAGCATCCCACAGGGTATTAGGACTGAAGCTTTCTTT.

There are many counts of this clonotype. The gene calls are TRBV20-1 and TRBJ2-1; TRBD2 matches at 9 bases. This CDR3 contains 15 residues. The V gene end was trimmed by 0 bases and the J gene end by 7 bases; junction bases not matched to a gene: 7. Looked up from germline, CDR1 is DFQATT and CDR2 is SNEGSKA (reference sequence). CDR3 nucleotide sequence: TGCAGTGCTAGAGACTTCGCGGGGGGGCCTAATGAGCAGTTCTTC. It encodes CSARDFAGGPNEQFF.

This clonotype was counted only a few times. V and J are TRBV7-2 and TRBJ1-1; D is undetermined. The CDR3 sequence is 13 residues long. The V end was cut by 3 bases, the J end by 1 base, with 6 bases between. Germline assignment: CDR1 SGHTA and CDR2 FQGNSA. CDR3 coding DNA: TGTGCCAGCAGCTTTGCGGCGAACACTGAAGCTTTCTTT. Amino acid sequence: CASSFAANTEAFF. Together with reference TRBV7-2 and TRBJ1-1, the CDR3 gives the full variable domain: GAGVSQSPSNKVTEKGKDVELRCDPISGHTALYWYRQSLGQGLEFLIYFQGNSAPDKSGLPSDRFSAERTGGSVSTLTIQRTQQEDSAVYLCASSFAANTEAFFGQGTRLTVV.

The gene calls are TRBV24-1 and TRBJ2-3, with 12 bases that match TRBD2. CDR3 length: 18 amino acids. Per germline, CDR1 KGHDR and CDR2 SFDVKD. After removal of 4 bases from V and 4 bases from J, the junction contained 11 bases not matched to a gene. The CDR3 loop reads CATSDATASGGGPDTQYF. The CDR3 nucleotides read TGTGCCACCAGTGACGCAACTGCTAGCGGGGGGGGGCCAGATACGCAGTATTTT.

The chain is built from TRBV27 and TRBJ2-6, with TRBD1 as a possible D gene (6 bases). The CDR3 has 16 amino acids. Germline-derived CDR1 and CDR2 are MNHEY and SMNVEV (reference sequence). The V end was cut by 6 bases, the J end by 0 bases, with 12 bases between. This chain's CDR3 is CASRLLGGSGANVLTF. The CDR3 DNA sequence: TGTGCCAGCAGGTTACTAGGGGGCTCTGGGGCCAACGTCCTGACTTTC.

This clonotype was seen at least ten times. The chain joins TRBV7-2 to TRBJ2-1; 7 bases match TRBD1. The junction had 7 bases not matched to a gene; V was cut back by 6 bases and J by 2 bases. Germline loops: CDR1 SGHTA, CDR2 FQGNSA. This CDR3 region has 15 residues. CDR3 in DNA: TGTGCCAGCAGAAAGACAGGGCCCACCTACAATGAGCAGTTCTTC. This encodes CASRKTGPTYNEQFF. Complete variable domain (other parts from reference TRBV7-2 and TRBJ2-1): GAGVSQSPSNKVTEKGKDVELRCDPISGHTALYWYRQSLGQGLEFLIYFQGNSAPDKSGLPSDRFSAERTGGSVSTLTIQRTQQEDSAVYLCASRKTGPTYNEQFFGPGTRLTVL.

There are many counts of this clonotype. The chain employs TRBV7-2 and TRBJ1-3; 7 nucleotides line up with TRBD1. CDR1 is SGHTA, CDR2 FQGNSA, per germline. V dropped 0 bases and J dropped 4; count of bases not matched to a gene: 3. This CDR3 is built from 15 residues. DNA of the CDR3: TGTGCCAGCAGCTTAGCCAGGGGGGGGGGAAACACCATATATTTT. Its translation is CASSLARGGGNTIYF.

This clonotype is medium-sized (0.01 to 0.1%) by share. This chain joins TRBV29-1 and TRBJ1-5; D ambiguous. Germline loops: CDR1 SQVTM, CDR2 ANQGSEA. This CDR3 spans 13 amino acids. The CDR3 reads CSAGGNSNQPQHF. DNA of the CDR3: TGCAGTGCAGGAGGGAATAGCAATCAGCCCCAGCATTTT.

This clonotype was counted many times. This chain links TRBV18 with TRBJ1-5; 7 bases agree with TRBD1. The CDR3 is made up of 14 amino acids. In germline, CDR1 is KGHSH, CDR2 LQKENI. V gave up 5 bases and J gave up 3 bases; unmatched junction bases: 4. The CDR3 DNA reads TGTGCCAGCTCAGCCGGGACAGTCAATCAGCCCCAGCATTTT. It encodes CASSAGTVNQPQHF.

This clonotype appeared many times. The chain links TRBV19 to TRBJ2-3, with a tentative D call TRBD2 (5 bases). The germline V and J ends were trimmed by 7 bases and 1 base, with 9 bases remaining between them. Germline V gene data show CDR1 as LNHDA and CDR2 as SQIVND (reference sequence). The CDR3 covers 13 residues. In DNA, the CDR3 is TGTGCCAGTAAGGTTAGCGGCACAGATACGCAGTATTTT. This codes for CASKVSGTDTQYF. Looking up the rest from reference TRBV19 and TRBJ2-3 gives the full variable domain: DGGITQSPKYLFRKEGQNVTLSCEQNLNHDAMYWYRQDPGQGLRLIYYSQIVNDFQKGDIAEGYSVSREKKESFPLTVTSAQKNPTAFYLCASKVSGTDTQYFGPGTRLTVL.

This chain uses TRBV20-1 with TRBJ2-7; tentative D call: TRBD1 (6 bases). The CDR3 consists of 14 residues. Germline CDR1 and CDR2: DFQATT and SNEGSKA (reference sequence). The ends were cut back, 0 bases at V and 1 base at J, with 10 bases in the middle. For the CDR3, the DNA is TGCAGTGCTAGAGATTTCCAGGGGTCCTACGAGCAGTACTTC. Translating it yields CSARDFQGSYEQYF.

Many counts were recorded for this clonotype. J is TRBJ2-7 and V is TRBV19, with a tentative D call TRBD1 (5 bases). With 3 bases removed from V and 2 bases from J, the gap between germline ends came to 14 bases. From germline, CDR1 is LNHDA and CDR2 SQIVND (reference sequence). The CDR3 has 15 residues. Here the CDR3 reads CASSMMTVTTYEQYF. The DNA of the CDR3 is TGTGCCAGTAGTATGATGACAGTTACTACCTACGAGCAGTACTTC. Looking up the rest from reference TRBV19 and TRBJ2-7 gives the full variable domain: DGGITQSPKYLFRKEGQNVTLSCEQNLNHDAMYWYRQDPGQGLRLIYYSQIVNDFQKGDIAEGYSVSREKKESFPLTVTSAQKNPTAFYLCASSMMTVTTYEQYFGPGTRLTVT.

This clonotype has at least ten counts. The J gene is TRBJ2-5, the V gene TRBV28, with D possibly TRBD1 on 5 matching bases. CDR1 and CDR2 from the germline V gene are MDHEN and SYDVKM. Trimming pared 6 bases from V and 5 bases from J, leaving 19 bases between. There are 15 residues in the CDR3. The CDR3 DNA reads TGTGCCAGCAGCTCTCTTTGGGGCTCCGAGGAGACCCAGTACTTC. This translates into CASSSLWGSEETQYF.

This clonotype appeared many times. The gene calls are TRBV18 and TRBJ2-1; 11 bases line up with TRBD2. This CDR3 has 15 residues. CDR1 is KGHSH and CDR2 is LQKENI in the germline V gene. Germline trimming cut 5 bases from V and 8 bases from J; bases unmatched to any gene: 8. The CDR3 protein is CASSRTSGGSYEQFF. The CDR3 DNA reads TGTGCCAGCTCAAGAACTAGCGGGGGATCCTATGAGCAGTTCTTC.

This clonotype was observed a handful of times. The V call is TRBV2, the J call TRBJ2-5; tentative D call: TRBD1 (6 bases). The V end was cut by 5 bases, the J end by 6 bases, with 25 bases between. The CDR3 has 17 amino acids. Per germline, CDR1 SNHLY and CDR2 FYNNEI. The CDR3 is CASSLPPGQPGQKTQYF. CDR3 nucleotide sequence: TGTGCCAGCAGTCTCCCTCCGGGACAACCGGGGCAGAAGACCCAGTACTTC.

The chain carries TRBV20-1 and TRBJ1-2; TRBD1 matches at 7 bases. The CDR3 runs 16 residues. Germline V gene sequence: CDR1 DFQATT, CDR2 SNEGSKA (reference sequence). The trim removed 0 bases at V and 4 bases at J, leaving 11 bases unmatched. The CDR3 reads CSARDRHRGLGYGYTF. CDR3 nucleotides: TGCAGTGCTAGAGACCGACACAGGGGACTCGGCTATGGCTACACCTTC.

J is TRBJ1-3 and V is TRBV28, with a tentative D call TRBD1 (5 bases). CDR1 is MDHEN, CDR2 SYDVKM, per germline. The CDR3 has 18 residues. Trimming left V 4 bases short and J 3 bases short, with 22 bases between. CDR3: CASSSPSGTSVRGNTIYF. Written as DNA, the CDR3 is TGTGCCAGCAGTTCTCCATCCGGGACGTCTGTACGTGGAAACACCATATATTTT.

This clonotype was seen repeatedly, ten times or more. The chain uses TRBV7-3 and TRBJ1-6, with 8 bases matching TRBD1. CDR1 is SGHTA, CDR2 FQGTGA, per germline. The CDR3 is made up of 14 amino acids. V was pared by 3 bases and J by 8 bases, with 3 bases of the junction left unmatched. The CDR3 here is CASSLTGADSPLHF. The CDR3, as DNA: TGTGCCAGCAGCTTGACAGGGGCGGATTCACCCCTCCACTTT. The full variable domain, with the rest looked up from reference TRBV7-3 and TRBJ1-6, is GAGVSQTPSNKVTEKGKYVELRCDPISGHTALYWYRQSLGQGPEFLIYFQGTGAADDSGLPNDRFFAVRPEGSVSTLKIQRTERGDSAVYLCASSLTGADSPLHFGNGTRLTVT.

The V gene is TRBV12-3 or TRBV12-4, the J gene TRBJ1-3, with D possibly matching TRBD1 (6 bases). The CDR3 has 19 amino acids. Trimming shortened V by 3 bases and J by 0 bases, and 21 bases separated the two germline ends. The CDR3 loop reads CASSLILVAGDYSGNTIYF. CDR3 in DNA: TGTGCCAGCAGTTTGATTTTGGTGGCAGGGGACTACTCTGGAAACACCATATATTTT.

This clonotype was seen repeatedly, ten times or more. The chain carries TRBV2 and TRBJ2-3; D gene ambiguous. CDR1 is SNHLY and CDR2 is FYNNEI in the germline V gene. CDR3 length equals 11 residues. Trimming removed 7 bases from V and 4 bases from J, with 6 bases in between. The CDR3 is CASIRSDTQYF. CDR3 sequence (DNA): TGTGCCAGCATCAGGTCAGATACGCAGTATTTT.

As for this clonotype: A read error is likely, as this CDR3 ends without the conserved phenylalanine or tryptophan. J is TRBJ2-6 and V is TRBV30; maybe TRBD2 (6 bases). Germline V gene sequence: CDR1 GTSNPN, CDR2 SVGIG (reference sequence). The CDR3 spans 14 residues. The ends were cut back, 4 bases at V and 0 bases at J, with 7 bases in the middle. The CDR3 reads CAWIGSSGANVLTL. DNA of the CDR3: TGTGCCTGGATCGGGAGCTCTGGGGCCAACGTCCTGACTCTC.